The next 2 T cell receptor beta chains were all read from a single sample in a study of T cell responses to AZD1222 COVID-19 vaccine. Sequenced by immunoSEQ multiplex PCR; TCRdb stores in-frame clones only, minus some. The sample has tens of thousands of clones, 80% to 90% seen once. Source: peripheral blood, taken 28 days after the second AZD1222 dose. Source of these receptors: an adult who received the AZD1222 COVID-19 vaccine.

Within the sample, this clone is medium-sized (0.01 to 0.1%). V is TRBV11-2 and J is TRBJ2-1, with unresolved D. Germline lookup yields CDR1 SGHAT and CDR2 FQNNGV. The CDR3 loop spans 15 amino acids. Trimming removed 1 base at V and 8 bases at J, with 15 bases between. The CDR3 nucleotides read TGTGCCAGCAGCTTAGCTCAGACCAGCTTTTATGAGCAGTTCTTC. Translated: CASSLAQTSFYEQFF. Supplemented by reference TRBV11-2 and TRBJ2-1, the full variable domain reads EAGVAQSPRYKIIEKRQSVAFWCNPISGHATLYWYQQILGQGPKLLIQFQNNGVVDDSQLPKDRFSAERLKGVDSTLKIQPAKLEDSAVYLCASSLAQTSFYEQFFGPGTRLTVL.

This clone has just one count. J is TRBJ1-4 and V is TRBV9; D not resolved. Looked up from germline, CDR1 is SGDLS and CDR2 is YYNGEE. V was pared by 3 bases and J by 0 bases, with 6 bases between. CDR3 size: 14 residues. The CDR3 sequence is CASSETATNEKLFF. The CDR3, as DNA: TGTGCCAGCAGCGAGACTGCAACTAATGAAAAACTGTTTTTT.